Described below is a single T cell receptor (beta chain) sequence and its context. Its antigen is not identified. Libraries of TRB cDNA were made by 5' RACE and carried UMIs. From the 5' RACE reads, TCRdb lists one entry per CDR3 protein and no DNA. The sample features some 54,000 distinct CDR3 sequences, with roughly 0.5% in its top ten. Germline CDR1 is MGHRA and CDR2 is YSYEKL. The CDR3 is made up of 14 amino acids. These data originate in a study of CXCR3-negative and CXCR3-positive naive CD8 T cells. Study conclusions and caveats: Against CXCR3-negative naive cells, CXCR3-positive naive cells showed more hydrophobic TRB CDR3s.

V and J are TRBV4-1 and TRBJ1-1. The sequence derives from a human donor in good health. Some clones in this sample may be carry-over from other donors' samples. Material for sequencing was naive CXCR3+ CD8+ T cells from blood. Regarding subset: CD45RO-CCR7+CD27+CD95- naive CD8+ T cells expressing CXCR3 (TNR3+). The CDR3 reads CASSPKSANTEAFF.